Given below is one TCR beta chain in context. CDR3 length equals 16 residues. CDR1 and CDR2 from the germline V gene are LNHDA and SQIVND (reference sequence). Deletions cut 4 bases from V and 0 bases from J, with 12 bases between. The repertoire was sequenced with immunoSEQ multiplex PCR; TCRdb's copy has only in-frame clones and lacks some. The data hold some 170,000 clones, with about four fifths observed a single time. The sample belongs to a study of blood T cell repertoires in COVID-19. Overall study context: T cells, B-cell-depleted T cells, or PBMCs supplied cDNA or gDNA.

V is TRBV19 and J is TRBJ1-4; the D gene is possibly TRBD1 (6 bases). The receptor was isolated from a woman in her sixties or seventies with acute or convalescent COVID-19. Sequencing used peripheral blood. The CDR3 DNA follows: TGTGCCAGTAGTAAGACAGGATTCACAACTAATGAAAAACTGTTTTTT. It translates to CASSKTGFTTNEKLFF. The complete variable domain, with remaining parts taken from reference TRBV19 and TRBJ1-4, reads DGGITQSPKYLFRKEGQNVTLSCEQNLNHDAMYWYRQDPGQGLRLIYYSQIVNDFQKGDIAEGYSVSREKKESFPLTVTSAQKNPTAFYLCASSKTGFTTNEKLFFGSGTQLSVL.